The T cell receptor (beta chain) under discussion was sequenced for a study of shared clonotypes between healthy human individuals. Trimming cost V 4 bases and J 3 bases; bases outside gene matches: 6. There are 15 residues in the CDR3. Germline lookup yields CDR1 LNHDA and CDR2 SQIVND (reference sequence). The assay was immunoSEQ multiplex PCR, and TCRdb's table has in-frame clones only and misses some. The sample lists 750,000 to 1,000,000 clones, 85% to 95% occurring once. This clone occurred once. Cells designated naive CD8 were CD45RO-negative and were positively selected for CCR7, with terminally differentiated effector memory CD45RA+ cells excluded.

This sequence was found in a young man in good health. The sample consisted of naive CD8+ T cells sorted from blood. J is TRBJ2-3 and V is TRBV19, with TRBD1 matching 8 bases. This CDR3 reads CASSRTGMGTDTQYF. The DNA for the CDR3 is TGTGCCAGTAGTAGGACAGGGATGGGGACAGATACGCAGTATTTT.